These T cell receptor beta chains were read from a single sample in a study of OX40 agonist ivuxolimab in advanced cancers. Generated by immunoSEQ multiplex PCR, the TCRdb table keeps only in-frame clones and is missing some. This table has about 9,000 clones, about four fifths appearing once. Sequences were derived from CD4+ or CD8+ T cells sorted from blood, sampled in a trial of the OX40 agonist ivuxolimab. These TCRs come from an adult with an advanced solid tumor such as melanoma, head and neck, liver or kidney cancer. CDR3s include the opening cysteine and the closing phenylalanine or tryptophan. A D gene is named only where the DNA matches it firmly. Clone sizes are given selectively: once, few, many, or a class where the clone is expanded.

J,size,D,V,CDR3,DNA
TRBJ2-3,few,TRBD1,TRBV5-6,CASSLNPHRGRADTQYF,TGTGCCAGCAGCTTAAACCCCCACAGGGGAAGGGCAGATACGCAGTATTTT
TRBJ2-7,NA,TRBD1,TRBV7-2,CASSPPDRSLYEQYF,TGTGCCAGCAGCCCACCGGACAGGAGTCTATACGAGCAGTACTTC
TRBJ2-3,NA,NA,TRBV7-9,CASSLPAGPWDTQYF,TGTGCCAGCAGCTTACCGGCGGGGCCATGGGATACGCAGTATTTT
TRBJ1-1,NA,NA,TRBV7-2,CASSPGPMNTEAFF,TGTGCCAGCAGCCCAGGACCCATGAACACTGAAGCTTTCTTT
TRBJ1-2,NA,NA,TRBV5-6,CASSSASIQKIYGYTF,TGTGCCAGCAGCTCCGCATCAATTCAGAAAATCTATGGCTACACCTTC
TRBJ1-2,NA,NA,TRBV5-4,CASSLDRAVNYGYTF,TGTGCCAGCAGCTTGGACAGGGCTGTTAACTATGGCTACACCTTC
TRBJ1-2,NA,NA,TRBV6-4,CASSDTPQAPFYDYTF,TGTGCCAGCAGTGACACTCCACAGGCACCATTCTATGACTACACCTTC
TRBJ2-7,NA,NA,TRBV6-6,CASSYLGTNYEQYF,TGTGCCAGCAGTTACCTCGGGACAAACTACGAGCAGTACTTC
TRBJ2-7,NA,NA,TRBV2,CATRGVPYEQYF,TGTGCAACCAGAGGAGTACCCTACGAGCAGTACTTC
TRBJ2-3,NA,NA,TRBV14,CASSQEAGDYDTQYF,TGTGCCAGCAGCCAAGAGGCAGGGGATTACGATACGCAGTATTTT
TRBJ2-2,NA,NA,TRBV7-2,CASSLSGELFF,TGTGCCAGCAGCTTATCCGGGGAGCTGTTTTTT
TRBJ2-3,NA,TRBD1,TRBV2,CASSIFLEPTGGAIYSTDTQYF,TGTGCCAGCAGTATTTTCTTGGAACCCACAGGGGGCGCGATATATTCGACAGATACGCAGTATTTT
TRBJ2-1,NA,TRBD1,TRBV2,CASSSGTGVANEQFF,TGTGCCAGCAGTTCCGGGACAGGGGTTGCAAATGAGCAGTTCTTC
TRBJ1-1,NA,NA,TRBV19,CASSIDHEGQNTEAFF,TGTGCCAGTAGTATAGATCACGAGGGACAGAACACTGAAGCTTTCTTT
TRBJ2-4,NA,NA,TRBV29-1,CSANVGLGIQYF,TGCAGCGCTAATGTGGGGTTAGGCATTCAGTACTTC
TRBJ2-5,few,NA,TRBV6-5,CASSYMETQYF,TGTGCCAGCAGTTACATGGAGACCCAGTACTTC
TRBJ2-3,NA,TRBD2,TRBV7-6,CASSLGALAGGQGHTDTQYF,TGTGCCAGCAGCTTAGGCGCGCTAGCGGGGGGCCAGGGGCACACAGATACGCAGTATTTT
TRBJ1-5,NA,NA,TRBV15,CATSIDTSRSQHF,TGTGCCACCAGCATTGACACATCCAGGTCCCAGCATTTT
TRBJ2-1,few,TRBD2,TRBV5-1,CASSRTLTSGGLGEQFF,TGCGCCAGCAGCCGTACTTTGACTAGCGGGGGGCTGGGTGAGCAGTTCTTC
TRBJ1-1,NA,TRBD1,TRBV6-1,CASTLQGASGTEAFF,TGTGCCAGCACCCTACAGGGGGCGTCGGGTACTGAAGCTTTCTTT
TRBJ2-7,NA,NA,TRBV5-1,CASSLLRDNYEQYF,TGCGCCAGCAGCTTGCTCCGGGACAACTACGAGCAGTACTTC
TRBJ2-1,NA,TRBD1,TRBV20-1,CSARGADRDLF,TGCAGTGCTAGAGGAGCGGACAGGGACCTCTTC
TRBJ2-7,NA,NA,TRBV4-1,CASSSNTAYEQYF,TGCGCCAGCAGCAGCAACACCGCCTACGAGCAGTACTTC
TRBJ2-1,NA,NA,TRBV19,CASSLDSVPPHEQFF,TGTGCCAGTAGTTTAGACAGCGTCCCCCCCCATGAGCAGTTCTTC
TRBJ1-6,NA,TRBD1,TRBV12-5,CASGFLRDSDYSPLHF,TGTGCTAGTGGTTTTTTGCGGGACAGCGATTATTCACCCCTCCACTTT
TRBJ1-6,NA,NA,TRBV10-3,CAISESTGVWSPLHF,TGTGCCATCAGTGAGTCGACGGGGGTTTGGTCACCCCTCCACTTT
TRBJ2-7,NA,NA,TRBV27,CASSPHRSSYEQYF,TGTGCCAGCAGTCCCCACAGGAGCTCCTACGAGCAGTACTTC
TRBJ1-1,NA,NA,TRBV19,CASTNRGGRTEAFF,TGTGCCAGTACCAACCGGGGAGGGCGGACTGAAGCTTTCTTT